The sequence of this T cell receptor beta chain was determined in a study of PD-1 blockade in classical Hodgkin lymphoma. In every patient, relapse followed autologous stem cell transplantation, while exposure to brentuximab vedotin differed. Sequencing was performed with immunoSEQ multiplex PCR; in TCRdb, only in-frame clones are kept and a portion is missing. The sample includes 9,000 to 13,000 clones, more than 75% of them seen just once. As to this clone: As yet, its antigen is unknown.

Between the trimmed V and J ends, which lost 4 bases and 1 base, there was a span of 5 bases. Germline V CDR1 and CDR2: KGHSH, LQKENI. There are 12 residues in the CDR3. Regarding the study as a whole: Newly diagnosed patients reportedly had lower baseline TCR diversity than healthy donors. By C4D1, diversity of CD4+ TCRs had risen significantly, whereas that of CD8+ TCRs had not. Some patients started nivolumab under 1 year after ASCT, and they were excluded.

The receptor comes from a human donor with classical Hodgkin lymphoma. The genes are TRBV18 and TRBJ2-7; no clear D. The specimen comprised peripheral blood mononuclear cells (PBMCs), sampled at baseline. CDR3 coding DNA: TGTGCCAGCTCACTTCTTTCCTACGAGCAGTACTTC. This translates into CASSLLSYEQYF.